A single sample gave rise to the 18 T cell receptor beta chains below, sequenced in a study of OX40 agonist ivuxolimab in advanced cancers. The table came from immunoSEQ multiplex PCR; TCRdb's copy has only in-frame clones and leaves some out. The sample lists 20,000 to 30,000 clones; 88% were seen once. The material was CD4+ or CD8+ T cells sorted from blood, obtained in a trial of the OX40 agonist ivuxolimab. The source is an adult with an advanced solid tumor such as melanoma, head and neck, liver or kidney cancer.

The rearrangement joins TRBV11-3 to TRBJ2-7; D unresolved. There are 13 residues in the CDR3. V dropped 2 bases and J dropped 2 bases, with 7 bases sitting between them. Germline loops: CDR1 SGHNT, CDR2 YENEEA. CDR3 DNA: TGTGCCAGCAGCTTACAGGCCACCTACGAGCAGTACTTC. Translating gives CASSLQATYEQYF.

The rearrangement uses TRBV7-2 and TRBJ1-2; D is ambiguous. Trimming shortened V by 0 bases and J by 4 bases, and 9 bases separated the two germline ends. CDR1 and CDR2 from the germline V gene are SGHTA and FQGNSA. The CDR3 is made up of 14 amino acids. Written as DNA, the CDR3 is TGTGCCAGCAGCTTAGCGGGAGGGCCCTATGGCTACACCTTC. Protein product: CASSLAGGPYGYTF.

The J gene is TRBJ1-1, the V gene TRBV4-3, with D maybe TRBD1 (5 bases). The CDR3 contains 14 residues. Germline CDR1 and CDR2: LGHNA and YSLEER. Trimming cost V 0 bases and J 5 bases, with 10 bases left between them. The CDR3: CASSQDRGRTEAFF. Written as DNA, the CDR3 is TGCGCCAGCAGCCAAGACCGGGGCAGGACTGAAGCTTTCTTT.

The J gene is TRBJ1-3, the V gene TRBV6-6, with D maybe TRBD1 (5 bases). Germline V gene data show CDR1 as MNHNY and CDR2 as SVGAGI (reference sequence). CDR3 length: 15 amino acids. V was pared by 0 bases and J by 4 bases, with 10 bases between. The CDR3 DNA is TGTGCCAGCAGTTACTCGGGGGGACCGGGAAACACCATATATTTT. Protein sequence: CASSYSGGPGNTIYF.

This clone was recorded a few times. The CDR3 loop is CASSGPESPLHF. The CDR3 nucleotides are TGTGCCAGCAGTGGACCGGAATCACCCCTCCACTTT. The chain couples TRBV2 to TRBJ1-6; D not certain. Germline V gives CDR1 SNHLY, CDR2 FYNNEI. The CDR3 has 12 residues. The V and J ends lost 4 bases and 10 bases respectively, with 8 bases between them.

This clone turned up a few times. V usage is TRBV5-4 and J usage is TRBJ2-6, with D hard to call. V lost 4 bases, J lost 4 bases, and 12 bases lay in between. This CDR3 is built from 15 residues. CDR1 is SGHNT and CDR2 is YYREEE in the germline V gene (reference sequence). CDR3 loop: CASSADPWGANVLTF. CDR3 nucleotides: TGTGCCAGCAGCGCCGACCCCTGGGGGGCCAACGTCCTGACTTTC. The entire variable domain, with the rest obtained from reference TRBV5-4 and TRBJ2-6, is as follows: ETGVTQSPTHLIKTRGQQVTLRCSSQSGHNTVSWYQQALGQGPQFIFQYYREEENGRGNFPPRFSGLQFPNYSSELNVNALELDDSALYLCASSADPWGANVLTFGAGSRLTVL.

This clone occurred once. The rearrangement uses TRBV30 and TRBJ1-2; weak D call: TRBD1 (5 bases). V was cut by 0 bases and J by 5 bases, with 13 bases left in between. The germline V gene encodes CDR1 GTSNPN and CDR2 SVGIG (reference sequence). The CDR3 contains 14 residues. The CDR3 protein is CAWSVAGLRYGYTF. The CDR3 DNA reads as TGTGCCTGGAGTGTAGCGGGGCTCCGATATGGCTACACCTTC.

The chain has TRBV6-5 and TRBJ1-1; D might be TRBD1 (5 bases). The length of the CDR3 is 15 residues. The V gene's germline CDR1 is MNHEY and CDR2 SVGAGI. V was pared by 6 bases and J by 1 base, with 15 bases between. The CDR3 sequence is CASSLKGRGNTEAFF. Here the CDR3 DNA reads TGTGCCAGCAGCCTTAAGGGACGGGGGAACACTGAAGCTTTCTTT.

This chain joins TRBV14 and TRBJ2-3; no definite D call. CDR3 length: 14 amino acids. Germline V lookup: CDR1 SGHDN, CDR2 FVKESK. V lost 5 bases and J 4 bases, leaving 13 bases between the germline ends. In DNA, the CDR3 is TGTGCCAGCAGCTTTGGATTCCGAGCAGATACGCAGTATTTT. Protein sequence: CASSFGFRADTQYF.

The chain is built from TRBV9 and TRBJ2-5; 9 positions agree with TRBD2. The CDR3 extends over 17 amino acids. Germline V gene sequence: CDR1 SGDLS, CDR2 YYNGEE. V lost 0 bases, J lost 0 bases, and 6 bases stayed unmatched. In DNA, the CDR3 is TGTGCCAGCAGCGTAGGAGCTAGCGGGGCGTACCAAGAGACCCAGTACTTC. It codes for CASSVGASGAYQETQYF. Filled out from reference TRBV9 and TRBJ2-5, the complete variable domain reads DSGVTQTPKHLITATGQRVTLRCSPRSGDLSVYWYQQSLDQGLQFLIQYYNGEERAKGNILERFSAQQFPDLHSELNLSSLELGDSALYFCASSVGASGAYQETQYFGPGTRLLVL.

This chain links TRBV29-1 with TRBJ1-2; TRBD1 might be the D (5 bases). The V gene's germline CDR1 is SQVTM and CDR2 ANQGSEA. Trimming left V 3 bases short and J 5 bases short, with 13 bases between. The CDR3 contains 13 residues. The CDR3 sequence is CSVDSGTAYGYTF. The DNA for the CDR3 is TGCAGCGTTGACTCCGGGACGGCTTATGGCTACACCTTC.

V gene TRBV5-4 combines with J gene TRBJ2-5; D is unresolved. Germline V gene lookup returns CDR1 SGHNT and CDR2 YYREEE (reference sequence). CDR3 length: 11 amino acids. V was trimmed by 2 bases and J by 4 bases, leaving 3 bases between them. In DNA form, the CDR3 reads TGTGCCAGCAGCTTCCGAGAGACCCAGTACTTC. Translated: CASSFRETQYF.

The CDR3 sequence: CASSVRERPYNEQFF. The CDR3 region has the DNA TGTGCCAGCAGCGTACGGGAACGGCCATACAATGAGCAGTTCTTC. This rearrangement joins TRBV9 to TRBJ2-1, with D tentatively TRBD2 (5 bases). The CDR3 length is 15 residues. V lost 1 base to trimming and J lost 4 bases, with 12 bases between them. Germline V gene sequence: CDR1 SGDLS, CDR2 YYNGEE.

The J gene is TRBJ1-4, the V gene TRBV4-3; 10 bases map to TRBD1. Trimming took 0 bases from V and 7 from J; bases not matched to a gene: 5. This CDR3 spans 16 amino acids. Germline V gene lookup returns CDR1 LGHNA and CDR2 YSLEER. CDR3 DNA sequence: TGCGCCAGCAGCCAAGACCCGACAGGGGGCGGTGAAAAACTGTTTTTT. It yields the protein CASSQDPTGGGEKLFF.

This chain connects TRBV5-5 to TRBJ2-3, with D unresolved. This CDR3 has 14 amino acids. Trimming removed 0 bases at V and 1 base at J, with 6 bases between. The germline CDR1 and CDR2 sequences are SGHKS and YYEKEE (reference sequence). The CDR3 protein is CASSLDRGTDTQYF. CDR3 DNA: TGTGCCAGCAGCTTGGACCGCGGCACAGATACGCAGTATTTT.

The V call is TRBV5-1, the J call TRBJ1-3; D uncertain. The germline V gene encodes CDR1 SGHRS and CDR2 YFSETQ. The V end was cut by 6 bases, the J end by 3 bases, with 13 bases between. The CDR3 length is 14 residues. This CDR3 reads CASKSRTIGNTIYF. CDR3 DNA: TGCGCCAGCAAGAGCAGAACAATTGGAAACACCATATATTTT. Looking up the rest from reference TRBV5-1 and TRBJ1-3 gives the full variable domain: KAGVTQTPRYLIKTRGQQVTLSCSPISGHRSVSWYQQTPGQGLQFLFEYFSETQRNKGNFPGRFSGRQFSNSRSEMNVSTLELGDSALYLCASKSRTIGNTIYFGEGSWLTVV.

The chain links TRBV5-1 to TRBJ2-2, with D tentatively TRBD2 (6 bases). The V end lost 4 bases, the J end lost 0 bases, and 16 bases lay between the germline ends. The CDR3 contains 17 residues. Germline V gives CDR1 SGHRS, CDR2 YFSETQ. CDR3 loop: CASSPGVGRSNTGELFF. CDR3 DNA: TGCGCCAGCAGCCCGGGGGTGGGGAGATCGAACACCGGGGAGCTGTTTTTT. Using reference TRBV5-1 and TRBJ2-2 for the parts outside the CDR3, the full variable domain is KAGVTQTPRYLIKTRGQQVTLSCSPISGHRSVSWYQQTPGQGLQFLFEYFSETQRNKGNFPGRFSGRQFSNSRSEMNVSTLELGDSALYLCASSPGVGRSNTGELFFGEGSRLTVL.

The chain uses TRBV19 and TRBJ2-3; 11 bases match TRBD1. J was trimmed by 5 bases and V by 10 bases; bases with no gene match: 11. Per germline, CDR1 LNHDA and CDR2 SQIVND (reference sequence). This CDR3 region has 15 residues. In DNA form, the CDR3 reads TGTGCCACCAGCCCTAGGGACAGGGGGAAAGATACGCAGTATTTT. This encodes CATSPRDRGKDTQYF.